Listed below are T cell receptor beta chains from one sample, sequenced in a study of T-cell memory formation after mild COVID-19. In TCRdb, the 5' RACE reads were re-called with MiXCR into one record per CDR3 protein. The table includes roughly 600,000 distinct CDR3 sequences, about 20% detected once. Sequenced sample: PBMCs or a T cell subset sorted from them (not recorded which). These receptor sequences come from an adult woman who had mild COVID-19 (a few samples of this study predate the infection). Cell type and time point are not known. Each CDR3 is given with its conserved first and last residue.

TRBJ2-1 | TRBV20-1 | CSAPRGAGFYNEQFF
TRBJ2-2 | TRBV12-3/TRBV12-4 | CASSSQFRGTNTGELFF
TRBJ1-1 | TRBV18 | CASSHGTYTEAFF
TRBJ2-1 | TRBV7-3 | CASSLGLAGVSYNEQFF
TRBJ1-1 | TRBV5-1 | CASSFGTGLTNTEAFF
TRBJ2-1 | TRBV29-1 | CSVGGTGYNEQFF
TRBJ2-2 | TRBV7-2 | CASRSTGTTGELFF
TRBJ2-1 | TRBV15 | CATSRDVTYNEQFF
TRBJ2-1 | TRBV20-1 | CSARESWAGSYNEQFF
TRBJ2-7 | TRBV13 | CASSPSRFLGEQYF
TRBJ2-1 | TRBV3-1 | CASSRIGALEQFF
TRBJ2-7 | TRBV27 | CASRQGARNEQYF
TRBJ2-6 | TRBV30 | CAWSVGLSGANVLTF
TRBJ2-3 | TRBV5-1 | CASSAGTSGGRNTQYF
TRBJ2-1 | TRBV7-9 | CASSLARQGPSNEQFF
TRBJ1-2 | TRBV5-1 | CASSLTGTDPYGYTF
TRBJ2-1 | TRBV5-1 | CASSFTGTGVSRNEQFF
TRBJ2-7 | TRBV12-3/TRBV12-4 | CASSSRSGGVTEQYF
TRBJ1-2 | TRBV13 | CASSFARRGRAGYTF
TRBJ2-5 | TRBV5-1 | CASKALAGFQETQYF
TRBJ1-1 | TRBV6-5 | CASRIPGQPTEAFF
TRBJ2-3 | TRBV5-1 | CASSLVPSRNTQYF
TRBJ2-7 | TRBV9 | CASSAGTSGGAQYF
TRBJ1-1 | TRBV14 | CASSLPAAPEAFF
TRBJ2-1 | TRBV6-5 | CASSKNRRPYNEQFF
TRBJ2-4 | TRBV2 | CASNSGLAKNIQYF
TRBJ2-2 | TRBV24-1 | CATSDPRYPGELFF
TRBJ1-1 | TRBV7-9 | CASSQRGDTEAFF
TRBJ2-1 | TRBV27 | CASLSGTAYNEQFF
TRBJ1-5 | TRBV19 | CASRRQGQQPQHF
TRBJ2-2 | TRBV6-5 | CASSYRAPGQGYTGELFF
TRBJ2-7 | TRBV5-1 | CASSETINSGRANEQYF
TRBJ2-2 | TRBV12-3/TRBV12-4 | CASSLFGELFF
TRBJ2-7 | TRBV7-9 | CASSRTSGEYEQYF
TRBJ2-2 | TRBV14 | CASSQAVAGELFF
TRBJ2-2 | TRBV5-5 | CASGLAAGVKRGELFF
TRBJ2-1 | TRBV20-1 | CSAIDMALVFF
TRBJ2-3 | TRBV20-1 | CSAHRRRGGTDTQYF
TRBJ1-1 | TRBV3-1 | CASRPLTGGSTEAFF
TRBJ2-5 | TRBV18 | CASSLSTTGPQETQYF
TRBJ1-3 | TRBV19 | CASSIDRSSGNTIYF
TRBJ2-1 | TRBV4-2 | CASSQGLAFDNEQFF
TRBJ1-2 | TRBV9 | CASSRGDYGYTF
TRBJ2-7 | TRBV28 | CASRTETGATYEQYF
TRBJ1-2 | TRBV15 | CATSRDATGLGDYGYTF
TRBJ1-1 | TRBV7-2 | CASSWGTGRGTEAFF
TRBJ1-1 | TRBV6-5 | CASRFNGWNTEAFF
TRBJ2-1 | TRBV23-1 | CARKGPYNEQFF
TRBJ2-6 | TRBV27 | CASSFGPYSGANVLTF
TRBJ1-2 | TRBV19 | CASTFWENYGYTF
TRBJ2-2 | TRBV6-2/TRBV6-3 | CASSFPINGQPNTGELFF
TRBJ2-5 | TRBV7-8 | CASSPGTFPQETQYF
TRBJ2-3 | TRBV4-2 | CASSPLQRLSDTQYF
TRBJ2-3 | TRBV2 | CASSETSYTQYF
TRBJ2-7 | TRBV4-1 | CASSLYRDSGYEQYF
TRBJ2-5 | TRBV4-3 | CASSKRRRETQYF
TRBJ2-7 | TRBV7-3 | CASSPDATGGYEQYF
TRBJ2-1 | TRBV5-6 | CASSSADWSSYNEQFF
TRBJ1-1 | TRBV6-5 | CASSTPEGQGARAFF